The T cell receptor beta chain described here comes from a study of technical replicates of blood from a handful of donors. Per the germline V gene, CDR1 is SGHRS and CDR2 is YFSETQ. V lost 0 bases and J 5 bases, leaving 8 bases between the germline ends. The CDR3 is 13 residues long. Clones were read by immunoSEQ multiplex PCR, and TCRdb kept only the in-frame ones, dropping some. The repertoire holds under 95,000 clones, with just under 95% as singletons. The sequencing sample was made of T cells isolated from PBMCs. The TCR originated in a human donor in good health. The chain links TRBV5-1 to TRBJ1-1; D uncertain. The CDR3 DNA reads as TGCGCCAGCAGCTTGGAATTCGGGACTGAAGCTTTCTTT. Translating it yields CASSLEFGTEAFF.